This T cell receptor (beta chain) was retrieved from a study of blood T cells in healthy people across ages. General observations from the study: Measured against age, TCR beta diversity per million T cells decreased in a roughly linear manner.

Sample-barcoded 5' priming and a J-beta primer mix drove a second PCR of about 6 to 12 cycles. Every sample gave at least 2.5 million paired-end reads containing CDR3. TCRdb passed the 5' RACE reads through MiXCR, listing each CDR3 protein once. This sample has under 750,000 distinct CDR3 sequences, with around 48% found just once. Germline loops: CDR1 KGHDR, CDR2 SFDVKD. With 2 bases removed from V and 11 bases from J, the gap between germline ends came to 23 bases. There are 16 residues in the CDR3. As to this clonotype: Its antigen is not known.

Each sample had at least 6 million PBMCs isolated. Extraction of total RNA produced a minimum of 5 micrograms from each sample. The origin of this receptor is an elderly man in good health. The chain recombines TRBV24-1 with TRBJ2-5; TRBD2 might be the D (6 bases). The sample taken for sequencing was blood. In nucleotides, the CDR3 is TGTGCCACCAGTGATTCTAGGACGGACTACTACAATGAGCAGTACTTC. The encoded protein is CATSDSRTDYYNEQYF.